Described below is a single TCR beta chain sequence and its context. The CDR3 consists of 19 residues. This record comes from a study of blood T cell repertoires in COVID-19. For the study at large: Acute-phase and convalescent COVID-19 samples originated in the United States, Italy and Spain.

Per the study methods: Estimation of nucleated cell counts was performed using reference gene primer amplification. TCRdb keeps only in-frame clones here, not all; method: immunoSEQ multiplex PCR. The V and J calls and clone size come from that table; D and trimming were worked out from the DNA. The sample has about 190,000 clones, more than 70% seen once. The chain uses TRBV21-1 and TRBJ2-5; the table assigns TRBD2, which was not confirmed against the DNA. TRBV21-1 is a pseudogene locus. The sequenced sample was peripheral blood. The clonotype originates from a woman of 80 years or more with active or convalescent COVID-19. The CDR3 DNA reads as TGTGCCAGCAGCAAAGAGGCGGGGGAAAACAGGTTGCCCAAAGAGACCCAGTACTTC. Translated, it gives CASSKEAGENRLPKETQYF.